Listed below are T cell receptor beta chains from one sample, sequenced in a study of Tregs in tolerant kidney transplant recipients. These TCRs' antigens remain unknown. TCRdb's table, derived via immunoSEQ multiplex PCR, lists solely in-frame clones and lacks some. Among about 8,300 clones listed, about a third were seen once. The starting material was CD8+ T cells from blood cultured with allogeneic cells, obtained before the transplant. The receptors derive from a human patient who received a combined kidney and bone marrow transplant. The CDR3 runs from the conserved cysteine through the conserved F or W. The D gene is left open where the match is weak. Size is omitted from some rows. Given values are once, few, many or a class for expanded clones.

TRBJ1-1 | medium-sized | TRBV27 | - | CASSLGGNTEAFF | TGTGCCAGCAGTTTAGGCGGGAACACTGAAGCTTTCTTT
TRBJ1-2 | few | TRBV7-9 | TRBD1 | CASSLALEQGYTF | TGTGCCAGCAGCTTAGCGCTTGAACAGGGGTACACCTTC
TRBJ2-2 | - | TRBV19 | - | CAILYPTGELFF | TGTGCCATTCTCTACCCGACCGGGGAGCTGTTTTTT
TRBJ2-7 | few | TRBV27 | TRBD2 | CATKTSGGLSYEQYF | TGTGCCACCAAGACTAGCGGGGGCCTCTCCTACGAGCAGTACTTC
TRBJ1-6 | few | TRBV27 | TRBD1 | CASSTLRDRDSPLHF | TGTGCCAGCAGCACCCTCCGGGACAGGGATTCACCCCTCCACTTT
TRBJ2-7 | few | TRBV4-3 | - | CASSQVLTYEQYF | TGCGCCAGCAGCCAAGTCCTTACCTACGAGCAGTACTTC
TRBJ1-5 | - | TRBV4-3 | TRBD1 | CASSTHRGNSNQPQHF | TGCGCCAGCAGCACACACAGGGGAAATAGCAATCAGCCCCAGCATTTT
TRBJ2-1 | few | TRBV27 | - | CASSLSPALVSSYNEQFF | TGTGCCAGCAGTTTATCTCCGGCGCTAGTTAGTTCCTACAATGAGCAGTTCTTC
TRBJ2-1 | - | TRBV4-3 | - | CASSQGGGVYNEQFF | TGCGCCAGCAGCCAAGGAGGGGGGGTTTACAATGAGCAGTTCTTC
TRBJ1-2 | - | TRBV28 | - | CASSSRPANYGYTF | TGTGCCAGCAGTTCCCGTCCGGCTAACTATGGCTACACCTTC
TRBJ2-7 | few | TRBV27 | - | CASSPDYYEQYF | TGTGCCAGCAGTCCGGACTACTACGAGCAGTACTTC
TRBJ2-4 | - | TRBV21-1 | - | CASSKGPGRNIQYF | TGTGCCAGCAGCAAAGGGCCGGGAAGAAACATTCAGTACTTC
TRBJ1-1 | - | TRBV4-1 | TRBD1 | CASSQGRTGNTEAFF | TGCGCCAGCAGCCAAGGCCGGACAGGGAACACTGAAGCTTTCTTT
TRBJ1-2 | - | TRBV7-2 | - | CASSLGGQINYGYTF | TGTGCCAGCAGCTTAGGAGGACAGATCAACTATGGCTACACCTTC
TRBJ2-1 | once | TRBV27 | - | CASSSYGGYNEQFF | TGTGCCAGCAGTTCATATGGGGGGTACAATGAGCAGTTCTTC
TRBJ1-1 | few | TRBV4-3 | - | CASSLGTGAFF | TGCGCCAGCAGCCTTGGGACTGGTGCTTTCTTT
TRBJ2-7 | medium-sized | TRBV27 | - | CASSPVGSGLGEQYF | TGTGCCAGCAGCCCCGTCGGCAGCGGGCTCGGCGAGCAGTACTTC
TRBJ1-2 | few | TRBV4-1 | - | CASSQVSKAEYGYTF | TGCGCCAGCAGCCAAGTAAGCAAGGCGGAATATGGCTACACCTTC
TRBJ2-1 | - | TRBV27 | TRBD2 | CASSSLAGFSYNEQFF | TGTGCCAGCAGTTCACTAGCGGGATTCTCCTACAATGAGCAGTTCTTC
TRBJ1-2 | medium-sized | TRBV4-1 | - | CASSQGGTLGTNYGYTF | TGCGCCAGCAGCCAAGGGGGGACCTTAGGGACAAACTATGGCTACACCTTC
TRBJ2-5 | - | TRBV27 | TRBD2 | CASSSLGLGRQETQYF | TGTGCCAGCAGTTCCCTTGGACTAGGTAGACAAGAGACCCAGTACTTC
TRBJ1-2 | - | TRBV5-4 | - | CASSYTGLNYGYTF | TGTGCCAGCAGCTATACAGGGCTCAACTATGGCTACACCTTC
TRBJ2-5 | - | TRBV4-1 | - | CASSQVGLETQYF | TGCGCCAGCAGCCAAGTGGGCTTAGAGACCCAGTACTTC
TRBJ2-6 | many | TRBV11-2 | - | CASSSYSGANVLTF | TGTGCCAGCAGCTCCTACTCTGGGGCCAACGTCCTGACTTTC
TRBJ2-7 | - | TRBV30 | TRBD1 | CAWSAGTGVEQYF | TGTGCCTGGAGTGCCGGGACAGGGGTAGAGCAGTACTTC
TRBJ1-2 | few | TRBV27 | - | CASSFGRDTYGYTF | TGTGCCAGCAGTTTTGGGAGGGATACATATGGCTACACCTTC
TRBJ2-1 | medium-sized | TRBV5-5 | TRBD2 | CASSRNPSGVYNEQFF | TGTGCCAGCAGCCGAAACCCTAGCGGGGTATACAATGAGCAGTTCTTC
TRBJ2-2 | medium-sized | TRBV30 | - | CAWNAGTGELFF | TGTGCCTGGAATGCAGGCACCGGGGAGCTGTTTTTT
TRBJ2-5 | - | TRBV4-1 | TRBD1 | CASSVDRVLIGETQYF | TGCGCCAGCAGCGTCGACAGGGTTTTGATCGGGGAGACCCAGTACTTC
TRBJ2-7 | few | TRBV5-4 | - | CASSPQTGTFYEQYF | TGCGCCAGCAGCCCGCAGACAGGCACCTTCTACGAGCAGTACTTC
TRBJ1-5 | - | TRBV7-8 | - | CASSPGGVIQPQHF | TGTGCCAGCAGCCCCGGGGGGGTTATCCAGCCCCAGCATTTT
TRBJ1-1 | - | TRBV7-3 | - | CASRATDWNTEAFF | TGTGCCAGCAGGGCGACAGACTGGAACACTGAAGCTTTCTTT
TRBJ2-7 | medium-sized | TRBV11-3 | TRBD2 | CASSVSGGAYEQYF | TGTGCCAGCAGCGTCTCGGGGGGAGCCTACGAGCAGTACTTC
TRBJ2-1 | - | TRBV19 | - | CASSIPAPPGDEQFF | TGTGCCAGTAGTATTCCCGCCCCCCCCGGGGATGAGCAGTTCTTC
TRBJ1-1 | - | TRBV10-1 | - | CTGASNTEAFF | TGCACTGGAGCCAGCAACACTGAAGCTTTCTTT
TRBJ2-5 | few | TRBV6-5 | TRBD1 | CASSGTGAQETQYF | TGTGCCAGCAGCGGGACAGGGGCTCAAGAGACCCAGTACTTC
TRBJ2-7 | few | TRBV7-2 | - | CASSLPGYEQYF | TGTGCCAGCAGCCTCCCGGGGTACGAGCAGTACTTC
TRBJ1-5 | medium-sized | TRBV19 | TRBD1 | CASTGGLAGGKPQHF | TGTGCCAGTACTGGAGGGTTGGCAGGGGGGAAACCCCAGCATTTT
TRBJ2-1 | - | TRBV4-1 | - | CASSLHPPSSYNEQFF | TGCGCCAGCAGCCTCCACCCCCCGAGCTCCTACAATGAGCAGTTCTTC
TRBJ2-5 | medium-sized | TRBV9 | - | CASSPEGGGGETQYF | TGTGCCAGCAGCCCCGAAGGGGGGGGCGGGGAGACCCAGTACTTC